This T cell receptor beta chain was obtained from a study of CD4+ T cells in melanoma. This table comes from immunoSEQ multiplex PCR, and its TCRdb copy is limited to in-frame clones, with some not included. The data show about 5,700 clones, about 70% seen once. The CDR3 extends over 15 amino acids. Germline V CDR1 and CDR2: MNHEY, SMNVEV (reference sequence). V lost 4 bases and J lost 3; bases outside the gene matches: 9. The receptor was isolated from a human donor with melanoma. This rearrangement joins TRBV27 to TRBJ2-7; 7 bases are shared with TRBD1. Sequencing was carried out using cells from a culture (not recorded whether cultured in vitro). The CDR3, as DNA: TGTGCCAGCAGTTCAGGACAGGAGGCATTCTACGAGCAGTACTTC. This sequence encodes CASSSGQEAFYEQYF.